These 12 T cell receptor beta chains share one sample of origin, sequenced in a study of regulatory T cells in long-lasting Graves disease. iRepertoire HTBI primers and Arm-PCR of CDR3 regions built TCR beta libraries. MiXCR was run by TCRdb on the multiplex PCR reads, yielding one entry per CDR3 protein. The sample has 360,000 or so distinct CDR3 sequences, less than 30% seen once. The time point: persistent/refractory GD, antithyroid drugs over 5 years with positive TRAb. RNA isolated from PBMCs was used to make the TCR library. The sample consisted of peripheral blood mononuclear cells (PBMCs), taken when the disease was refractory, from a patient treated with antithyroid drugs. These receptors originate from a woman aged 40-49 years with Graves disease.

This clonotype has more than one count but fewer than ten. The chain uses TRBV19 and TRBJ1-1; D gene unclear. CDR1 is LNHDA and CDR2 is SQIVND in the germline V gene (reference sequence). The CDR3 runs to 13 residues. Trimming took off 5 bases at V and 0 bases at J, with 7 bases between the two ends. In DNA, the CDR3 is TGTGCCAGTAGTTGGGTCATGAACACTGAAGCTTTCTTT. This translates into CASSWVMNTEAFF.

CDR3 bases: TGTGCCAGTAGTCCAATGTGGCTACGCAATGAGCAGTTCTTC. It codes for CASSPMWLRNEQFF. The chain couples TRBV19 to TRBJ2-1; D is unresolved. With 5 bases removed from V and 6 bases from J, the gap between germline ends came to 14 bases. The CDR3 is made up of 14 amino acids. CDR1 LNHDA and CDR2 SQIVND come from the germline V gene (reference sequence).

The CDR3 region is CASSFNILNTEAFF. CDR3 in DNA: TGCGCCAGCAGCTTTAATATTTTGAACACTGAAGCTTTCTTT. V usage is TRBV5-1 and J usage is TRBJ1-1; no reliable D call. Germline V gene data show CDR1 as SGHRS and CDR2 as YFSETQ. V dropped 2 bases and J dropped 0 bases, with 8 bases sitting between them. This CDR3 is 14 amino acids long.

This clonotype has only a few counts. The chain links TRBV7-9 to TRBJ2-6, with TRBD2 matching 8 bases. Germline trimming cut 4 bases from V and 11 bases from J; bases unmatched to any gene: 10. Germline CDR1 is SEHNR and CDR2 is FQNEAQ (reference sequence). This CDR3 has 15 residues. The CDR3 region has the DNA TGTGCCAGCAGCTCCGCGGGGGGAAAAACACACGTCCTGACTTTC. Protein product: CASSSAGGKTHVLTF.

This clonotype was recorded at least ten times. The V and J genes are TRBV12-3 or TRBV12-4 and TRBJ2-4; D possibly corresponds to TRBD2 (6 bases). V was shortened by 3 bases and J by 5 bases, with 8 bases between the two germline ends. There are 13 residues in the CDR3. CDR3 in amino acids: CASSLGGENIQYF. The CDR3 DNA follows: TGTGCCAGCAGTTTGGGGGGAGAAAACATTCAGTACTTC.

As to this clonotype: A single base separates this from a much larger clone, so it may be a read error. The V call is TRBV11-2, the J call TRBJ2-7; either TRBD1 or TRBD2 may fit D (5 bases each). Germline CDR1 reads SGHAT; CDR2 reads FQNNGV. The CDR3 totals 17 residues. Trimming left V 1 base short and J 0 bases short, with 16 bases between. The CDR3 coding sequence is TGTGCCAGCAGCTTAGGTAGAGGGGATCCGTACTCCTACGAGCAGTACTTC. Translated: CASSLGRGDPYSYEQYF.

This chain connects TRBV7-3 to TRBJ2-2; D is uncertain. With 4 bases removed from V and 8 bases from J, the gap between germline ends came to 11 bases. CDR3 size: 13 residues. CDR1 SGHTA and CDR2 FQGTGA come from the germline V gene. The CDR3 loop is CASSSILEGELFF. CDR3 bases: TGTGCCAGCAGCTCCATTTTAGAAGGGGAGCTGTTTTTT.

In nucleotides, the CDR3 is TGTGCCAGCAGCCCCTTCCTCTGGGGAGACAAAAACATTCAGTACTTC. Its protein is CASSPFLWGDKNIQYF. The V call is TRBV6-2 or TRBV6-3, the J call TRBJ2-4; maybe TRBD2 (5 bases). The CDR3 is 16 amino acids. In germline, CDR1 is MNHEY, CDR2 SVGEGT. The V and J ends lost 6 bases and 3 bases respectively, with 18 bases between them.

The chain combines TRBV19 with TRBJ2-7; 9 positions agree with TRBD2. Losses at the gene ends were 3 bases for V and 7 bases for J; bases not matched to a gene: 4. The CDR3 runs 13 residues. Germline CDR1 and CDR2: LNHDA and SQIVND (reference sequence). In DNA, the CDR3 is TGTGCCAGTAGTATCAGCGGGGGGCAAGAGCAGTACTTC. Translating gives CASSISGGQEQYF.

This clonotype has just one count. This may arise from a read error, as a much more abundant clone is one base away. This CDR3 reads CASSLEADGRYTGELSF. CDR3 sequence (DNA): TGTGCCAGCAGCTTAGAAGCGGACGGGAGGTACACCGGGGAGCTGTCTTTT. The J gene is TRBJ2-2, the V gene TRBV11-2; TRBD2 matches at 7 bases. CDR1 SGHAT and CDR2 FQNNGV come from the germline V gene. There are 17 residues in the CDR3.

This clonotype was found a few times. V and J are TRBV5-1 and TRBJ2-2, with 9 bases identical to TRBD1. The CDR3 is 16 residues long. Germline CDR1 and CDR2: SGHRS and YFSETQ. V lost 4 bases to trimming and J lost 4 bases; unmatched junction nucleotides: 8. The CDR3 nucleotides read TGCGCCAGCAGCAGAGCCCGACAGGGGGGCACCGGGGAGCTGTTTTTT. Translation: CASSRARQGGTGELFF. The whole variable domain, filled in from reference TRBV5-1 and TRBJ2-2, reads KAGVTQTPRYLIKTRGQQVTLSCSPISGHRSVSWYQQTPGQGLQFLFEYFSETQRNKGNFPGRFSGRQFSNSRSEMNVSTLELGDSALYLCASSRARQGGTGELFFGEGSRLTVL.

This clonotype showed up many times. This chain uses TRBV7-3 with TRBJ2-7, with D possibly called TRBD1 or TRBD2 (5 bases each). Trimming cost V 5 bases and J 3 bases, with 20 bases left between them. Germline assignment: CDR1 SGHTA and CDR2 FQGTGA. The length of the CDR3 is 16 residues. In nucleotides, the CDR3 is TGTGCCAGCAGCAAGAGGGCAGGGACGCCACTCTACGAGCAGTACTTC. Translating gives CASSKRAGTPLYEQYF.